This TCR beta chain derives from a study of OX40 agonist ivuxolimab in advanced cancers. Study in general: Every patient in dose escalation had hepatocellular carcinoma, melanoma, renal cell or head and neck cancer.

Remarks on this clone: What it recognizes is unknown.

Only in-frame clones appear in the TCRdb table, and some are missing; sequencing was by immunoSEQ multiplex PCR. The table records about 37,000 clones, 92% of them present only once. Points from the study as a whole: The study found that CD8+ T cells averaged more expanded clones than CD4+. Dose levels from 0.1 to 3.0 mg/kg saw CD4+ and CD8+ blood T cells expand clonally by week 6.

The J segment lost 3 bases and the V segment lost 5 bases, leaving 10 bases of the junction unmatched. The germline gives CDR1 SGHVS, CDR2 FQNEAQ. This CDR3 has 18 amino acids. The cohort excluded patients with autoimmune disease history or systemic immunosuppression. This sequence originates from an adult with an advanced solid tumor such as melanoma, head and neck, liver or kidney cancer. Sequencing was performed on CD4+ or CD8+ T cells sorted from blood, taken in a trial of the OX40 agonist ivuxolimab. The rearrangement links TRBV7-8 to TRBJ2-3, with 14 bases matching TRBD2. For the CDR3, the DNA is TGTGCCAGCAGCCTAACGGCAGGGACTAGCGGGAGTACAGATACGCAGTATTTT. Translating gives CASSLTAGTSGSTDTQYF.